These 12 T cell receptor beta chains share one sample of origin, sequenced in a study of T cell repertoires in cytomegalovirus infection. Their antigens are not known. TCRdb ran MiXCR on the reads and lists one entry per CDR3 protein. The data hold about 740,000 distinct CDR3 sequences, with 30% to 40% observed a single time. The input for sequencing was cultured PBMCs, taken from culture after CMV antigen stimulation. The source is a human donor in good health (CMV status not recorded). Some clones in this sample may be carry-over from other donors' samples.

The chain combines TRBV7-6 with TRBJ2-2, with no clear D. This CDR3 has 12 residues. Trimming took off 4 bases at V and 7 bases at J, with 7 bases between the two ends. CDR1 is SGHVS and CDR2 is FNYEAQ in the germline V gene. The DNA of the CDR3 is TGTGCCAGCAGCTCCACAGTCGGGGAGCTGTTTTTT. Translated, it gives CASSSTVGELFF.

The rearrangement uses TRBV19 and TRBJ2-1, with D perhaps TRBD2 (5 bases). The V and J ends lost 4 bases and 3 bases respectively, with 16 bases between them. Per the germline V gene, CDR1 is LNHDA and CDR2 is SQIVND (reference sequence). The CDR3 contains 16 residues. This CDR3 is CASSSIRGNIYNEQFF. The CDR3 bases are TGTGCCAGTAGTAGTATACGAGGGAATATCTACAATGAGCAGTTCTTC. The full variable domain, its missing parts supplied by reference TRBV19 and TRBJ2-1, is DGGITQSPKYLFRKEGQNVTLSCEQNLNHDAMYWYRQDPGQGLRLIYYSQIVNDFQKGDIAEGYSVSREKKESFPLTVTSAQKNPTAFYLCASSSIRGNIYNEQFFGPGTRLTVL.

This clonotype was counted ten times or more. The J gene is TRBJ2-2, the V gene TRBV7-9; perhaps TRBD2 as D (5 bases). Germline loops: CDR1 SEHNR, CDR2 FQNEAQ (reference sequence). V lost 2 bases, J lost 2 bases, and 12 bases lay in between. The CDR3 spans 16 residues. The CDR3 loop is CASSLTRLRNTGELFF. The CDR3 DNA reads TGTGCCAGCAGCTTAACTAGACTGAGAAACACCGGGGAGCTGTTTTTT. The complete variable domain, with remaining parts taken from reference TRBV7-9 and TRBJ2-2, reads DTGVSQNPRHKITKRGQNVTFRCDPISEHNRLYWYRQTLGQGPEFLTYFQNEAQLEKSRLLSDRFSAERPKGSFSTLEIQRTEQGDSAMYLCASSLTRLRNTGELFFGEGSRLTVL.

J is TRBJ1-3 and V is TRBV12-3 or TRBV12-4; D remains unclear. CDR3 length equals 14 residues. V was cut by 2 bases and J by 1 base, with 6 bases left in between. The CDR3 reads CASSLHGSGNTIYF. For the CDR3, the DNA is TGTGCCAGCAGTTTACATGGTTCTGGAAACACCATATATTTT.

This clonotype showed up many times. This chain joins TRBV7-2 and TRBJ2-7; TRBD1 matches 7 bases. Looked up from germline, CDR1 is SGHTA and CDR2 is FQGNSA. CDR3 length: 13 amino acids. The V and J ends lost 4 bases and 1 base, in that order; junction bases with no gene match: 1. The CDR3 sequence is CASSSDRSYEQYF. CDR3 in DNA: TGTGCCAGCAGCTCGGACAGGTCCTACGAGCAGTACTTC.

A single count supports this clonotype. V usage is TRBV6-2 or TRBV6-3 and J usage is TRBJ1-2; TRBD1 agrees at 8 bases. Germline V lookup: CDR1 MNHEY, CDR2 SVGEGT. The CDR3 loop spans 15 amino acids. V lost 3 bases and J lost 8; bases outside the gene matches: 11. CDR3 sequence: CASSYNPGTGGGYTF. CDR3 in DNA: TGTGCCAGCAGTTATAATCCGGGGACAGGAGGCGGCTACACCTTC.

This clonotype was counted a few times. This rearrangement joins TRBV12-3 or TRBV12-4 to TRBJ2-1; TRBD2 matches 12 bases. Trimming removed 6 bases from V and 6 bases from J; junction bases left unmatched: 3. This CDR3 has 14 amino acids. The CDR3 here is CASRLAGGSNEQFF. The CDR3, as DNA: TGTGCCAGCAGGCTAGCGGGGGGGTCCAATGAGCAGTTCTTC.

This chain connects TRBV6-2 or TRBV6-3 to TRBJ1-1; no reliable D call. V lost 4 bases and J lost 7, with 10 bases in between. Germline-derived CDR1 and CDR2 are MNHEY and SVGEGT. The CDR3 has 12 amino acids. The CDR3 DNA reads as TGTGCCAGCAGTTCCCGAACCGGTGAAGCTTTCTTT. It is translated as CASSSRTGEAFF.

This clonotype was seen a handful of times. The chain links TRBV2 to TRBJ1-6, with 10 bases matching TRBD1. V shed 7 bases, J shed 7 bases, and the junction held 7 bases outside the gene matches. The germline gives CDR1 SNHLY, CDR2 FYNNEI. CDR3 length: 15 amino acids. The CDR3 bases are TGTGCCAGCACCGAGGACAGGGGGGGAAATTCACCCCTCCACTTT. Protein product: CASTEDRGGNSPLHF. The full variable domain, its missing parts supplied by reference TRBV2 and TRBJ1-6, is EPEVTQTPSHQVTQMGQEVILRCVPISNHLYFYWYRQILGQKVEFLVSFYNNEISEKSEIFDDQFSVERPDGSNFTLKIRSTKLEDSAMYFCASTEDRGGNSPLHFGNGTRLTVT.

Notes on this clonotype: A junction boundary mismatches the germline segment, possibly from a read error. The rearrangement joins TRBV11-1 to TRBJ2-3; D possibly matches TRBD1 or TRBD2 (6 bases each). Germline values: CDR1 SGHAT, CDR2 FQDESV (reference sequence). The CDR3 contains 14 residues. In DNA, the CDR3 is TGTGCCAGCACCCCCGAGGGGGGAACAGACACGCAGTATTTT. Protein sequence: CASTPEGGTDTQYF. The full variable domain, its missing parts supplied by reference TRBV11-1 and TRBJ2-3, is EAEVAQSPRYKITEKSQAVAFWCDPISGHATLYWYRQILGQGPELLVQFQDESVVDDSQLPKDRFSAERLKGVDSTLKIQPAELGDSAMYLCASTPEGGTDTQYFGPGTRLTVL.

The chain has TRBV7-2 and TRBJ2-5, with a tentative D call TRBD2 (5 bases). Trimming cost V 3 bases and J 2 bases, with 16 bases left between them. Germline CDR1 and CDR2: SGHTA and FQGNSA. The CDR3 length is 16 residues. The CDR3 DNA sequence: TGTGCCAGCAGCTTGTGGATCGGGGTGGAACAAGAGACCCAGTACTTC. Translated: CASSLWIGVEQETQYF. The complete variable domain, with remaining parts taken from reference TRBV7-2 and TRBJ2-5, reads GAGVSQSPSNKVTEKGKDVELRCDPISGHTALYWYRQSLGQGLEFLIYFQGNSAPDKSGLPSDRFSAERTGGSVSTLTIQRTQQEDSAVYLCASSLWIGVEQETQYFGPGTRLLVL.

Comments on this clonotype: A much larger clone sits a single nucleotide away, making a read error possible. This sequence joins TRBV7-2 and TRBJ2-7, with 7 bases lining up with TRBD1. After removal of 3 bases from V and 7 bases from J, the junction contained 9 bases not matched to a gene. CDR1 and CDR2 from the germline V gene are SGHTA and FQGNSA. This CDR3 has 14 amino acids. CDR3: CASSFDRVQREQYF. CDR3 coding DNA: TGTGCCAGCAGCTTTGACAGGGTGCAACGTGAGCAGTACTTC.